Listed below are T cell receptor beta chains from one sample, sequenced in a study of blood T cell repertoires in COVID-19. Measured with immunoSEQ multiplex PCR; TCRdb has only the in-frame clones, and not every one. The table lists 90,000 to 150,000 clones, just over 70% of them singletons. Sequences were obtained from peripheral blood. The receptors come from a human donor with acute or convalescent COVID-19. The donor label of this sample is uncertain. Both conserved end residues are part of each CDR3.

>TRBV9|TRBJ2-3
CASSTSSSADTQYF
>TRBV30|TRBJ1-4
CAWSVQGRTNEKLFF
>TRBV4-2|TRBJ1-6
CASSQATLFSSYNSPLHF
>TRBV28|TRBJ2-5
CASSWRETQYF
>TRBV30|TRBJ1-2
CAWSVSGPHGYTF
>TRBV2|TRBJ1-2
CASSAQRQGNYGYTF
>TRBV7-2|TRBJ1-3
CASSLAGFSGNTIYF
>TRBV10-2|TRBJ1-2
CASSAQTGGNGYTF
>TRBV5-1|TRBJ1-1
CASSRQNTEAFF
>TRBV2|TRBJ1-6
CASSGRAVLKSPLHF
>TRBV7-8|TRBJ1-6
CASSLNFARSSYNSPLHF
>TRBV19|TRBJ2-5
CASSTTGGWETQYF
>TRBV5-8|TRBJ2-5
CASSQWGQGKETQYF
>TRBV27|TRBJ1-2
CASSLTVVGGVDGYTF
>TRBV3-1/TRBV3-2|TRBJ2-5
CASSSGLAGGQETQYF
>TRBV12-3/TRBV12-4|TRBJ1-1
CASSDRVGTEAFF
>TRBV2|TRBJ2-5
CASSEATLGHTETQYF
>TRBV11-2|TRBJ2-7
CASSLGAGGSYEQYF
>TRBV7-3|TRBJ2-1
CASSLTSGGRLNEQFF
>TRBV4-1|TRBJ2-7
CASSQTVYYEQYF
>TRBV6-2/TRBV6-3|TRBJ2-3
CASSYWVAGDRDTQYF
>TRBV5-1|TRBJ2-2
CASSLGGRTPHTGELFF
>TRBV13|TRBJ2-1
CASSLMAGATYNEQFF
>TRBV6-2/TRBV6-3|TRBJ2-2
CASSDTHPRPGELFF
>TRBV6-5|TRBJ2-5
CASSYSGRGPGETQYF
>TRBV5-8|TRBJ2-5
CASNLQGFEETQYF
>TRBV5-1|TRBJ1-1
CASSLAGDRGPTAEAFF
>TRBV2|TRBJ2-2
CASKAGGVVGELFF
>TRBV7-2|TRBJ1-2
CASSGRLGQGYGYTF
>TRBV19|TRBJ1-5
CASSFQENQPQHF
>TRBV9|TRBJ1-1
CASSFGTGGNTEAFF
>TRBV12-3/TRBV12-4|TRBJ1-4
CASSLNEKLFF
>TRBV10-1|TRBJ2-5
CASSDWTREVETQYF
>TRBV19|TRBJ1-6
CATRRGGTGNSPLHF
>TRBV7-9|TRBJ2-1
CASSSGQVQFF
>TRBV18|TRBJ2-3
CASSPRDYTDTQYF
>TRBV12-5|TRBJ2-1
CASVGGEVYNEQFF
>TRBV27|TRBJ1-6
CASSLRDRVGSPLHF
>TRBV28|TRBJ1-2
CASSLAGALRDNYGYTF
>TRBV18|TRBJ2-1
CASSPSREEQFF
>TRBV6-5|TRBJ1-2
CASSYSSGRGYTF
>TRBV24-1|TRBJ2-3
CATSEDRVPDTQYF
>TRBV28|TRBJ2-2
CASSLWQGANTGELFF
>TRBV6-6|TRBJ1-2
CASSYGTSRGYTF
>TRBV10-3|TRBJ1-1
CAISESNTRGLAFF
>TRBV10-2|TRBJ1-6
CASSEFHLNSPLHF
>TRBV3-1/TRBV3-2|TRBJ1-6
CASSLRAGGRYSPLHF
>TRBV2|TRBJ1-5
CASSDTAGSLGQPQHF
>TRBV9|TRBJ2-3
CASSAGQTGTQYF
>TRBV30|TRBJ1-2
CAWSVGGVYGYTF
>TRBV28|TRBJ2-7
CASRSGGSMYEQYF
>TRBV19|TRBJ2-7
CASSPSLSSYEQYF
>TRBV10-3|TRBJ1-2
CAISKPRGGANYGYTF
>TRBV4-2|TRBJ2-3
CASSQEALATGTDTQYF
>TRBV5-1|TRBJ2-5
CASTMGGPGETQYF
>TRBV2|TRBJ1-5
CASRTDRGGQPQHF
>TRBV10-3|TRBJ1-6
CAIRDRADSPLHF